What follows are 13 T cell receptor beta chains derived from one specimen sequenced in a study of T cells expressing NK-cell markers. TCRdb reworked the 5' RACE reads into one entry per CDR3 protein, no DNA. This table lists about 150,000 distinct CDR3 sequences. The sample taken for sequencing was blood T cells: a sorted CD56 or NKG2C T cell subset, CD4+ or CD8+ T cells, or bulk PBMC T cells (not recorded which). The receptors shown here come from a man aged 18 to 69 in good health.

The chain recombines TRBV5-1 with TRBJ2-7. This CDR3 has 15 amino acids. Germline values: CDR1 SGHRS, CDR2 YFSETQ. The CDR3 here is CASSFFTGISYEQYF.

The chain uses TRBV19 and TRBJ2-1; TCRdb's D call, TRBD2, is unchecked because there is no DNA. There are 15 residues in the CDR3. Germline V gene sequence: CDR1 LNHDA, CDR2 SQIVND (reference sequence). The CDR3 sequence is CASSALAGAYNEQFF.

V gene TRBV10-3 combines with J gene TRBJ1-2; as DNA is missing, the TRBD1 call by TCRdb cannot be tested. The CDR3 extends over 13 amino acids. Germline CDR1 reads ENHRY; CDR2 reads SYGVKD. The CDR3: CAITGQGAGGYTF.

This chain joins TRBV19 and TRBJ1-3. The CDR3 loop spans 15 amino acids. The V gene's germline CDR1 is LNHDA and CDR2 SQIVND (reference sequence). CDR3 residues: CAIQTARGGGNTIYF.

This chain's CDR3 is CASSEEGALYGYTF. The V call is TRBV25-1, the J call TRBJ1-2; TCRdb's D call, TRBD1, is unchecked because there is no DNA. Germline CDR1 is MGHDK and CDR2 is SYGVNS. The CDR3 sequence is 14 residues long.

CDR3 region: CASSFTGKPYNEQFF. The J gene is TRBJ2-1, the V gene TRBV27. CDR1 MNHEY and CDR2 SMNVEV come from the germline V gene (reference sequence). The CDR3 contains 15 residues.

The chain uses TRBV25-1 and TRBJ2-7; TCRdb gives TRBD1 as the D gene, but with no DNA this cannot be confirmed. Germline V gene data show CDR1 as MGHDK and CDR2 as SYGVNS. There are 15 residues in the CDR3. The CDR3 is CASSDKWGARFEQYF.

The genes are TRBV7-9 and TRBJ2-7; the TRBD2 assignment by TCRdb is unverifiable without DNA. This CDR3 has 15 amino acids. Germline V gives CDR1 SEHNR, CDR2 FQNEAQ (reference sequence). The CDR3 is CASSHRELAVYEQYF.

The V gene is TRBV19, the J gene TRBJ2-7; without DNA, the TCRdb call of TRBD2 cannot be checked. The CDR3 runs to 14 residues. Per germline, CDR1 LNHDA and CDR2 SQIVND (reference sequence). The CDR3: CASSVQVGGDEQYF. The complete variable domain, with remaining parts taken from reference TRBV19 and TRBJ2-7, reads DGGITQSPKYLFRKEGQNVTLSCEQNLNHDAMYWYRQDPGQGLRLIYYSQIVNDFQKGDIAEGYSVSREKKESFPLTVTSAQKNPTAFYLCASSVQVGGDEQYFGPGTRLTVT.

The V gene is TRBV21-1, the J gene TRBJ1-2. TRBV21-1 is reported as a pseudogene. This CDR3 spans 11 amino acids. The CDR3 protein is CASSKGRAYTF.

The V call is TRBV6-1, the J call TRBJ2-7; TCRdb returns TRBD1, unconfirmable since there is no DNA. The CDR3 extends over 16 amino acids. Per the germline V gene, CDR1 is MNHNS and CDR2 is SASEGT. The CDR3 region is CASSELGGQVTYEQYF.

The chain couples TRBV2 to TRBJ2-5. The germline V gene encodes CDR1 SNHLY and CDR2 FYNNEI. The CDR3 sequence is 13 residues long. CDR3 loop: CASKDRGLQTQYF.

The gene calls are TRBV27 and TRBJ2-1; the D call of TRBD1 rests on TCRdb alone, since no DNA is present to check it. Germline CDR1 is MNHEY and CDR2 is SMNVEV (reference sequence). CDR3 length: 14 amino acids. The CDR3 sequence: CASSWQGDHNEQFF.